The 9 T cell receptor beta chains below were found in one sample sequenced in a study of shared clonotypes between healthy human individuals. Libraries were prepared by immunoSEQ multiplex PCR; TCRdb keeps only in-frame clonotypes and omits some of them. The sample has about 1.5 million clones, approximately 96% seen once; the top ten hold roughly 1.2%. Input material: naive CD4+ T cells sorted from blood. The subset denotes: CD45RA+ positively selected. These receptors all stem from a man aged 30 to 45 in good health.

The chain uses TRBV4-1 and TRBJ1-2, with D possibly matching TRBD1 (5 bases). The CDR3 loop spans 15 amino acids. The V gene's germline CDR1 is MGHRA and CDR2 YSYEKL. Trimming stripped 0 bases from V and 12 bases from J, with 20 bases between. CDR3 bases: TGCGCCAGCAGCCAAGATCAGAGACAGAGGGGTTCTGACACCTTC. Translating it yields CASSQDQRQRGSDTF.

The chain couples TRBV4-2 to TRBJ2-3; D is unresolved. Germline CDR1 LGHNA, CDR2 YNFKEQ. The CDR3 contains 14 residues. V lost 1 base and J 5 bases, leaving 10 bases between the germline ends. CDR3 bases: TGTGCCAGCAGCCAAGCTAGGCCAGAAGATACGCAGTATTTT. Amino acid sequence: CASSQARPEDTQYF.

The rearrangement links TRBV18 to TRBJ2-3; possible D gene TRBD2, 7 bases. With 6 bases removed from V and 0 bases from J, the gap between germline ends came to 22 bases. The germline CDR1 and CDR2 sequences are KGHSH and LQKENI. The CDR3 consists of 18 residues. CDR3 in DNA: TGTGCCAGCTCCCTTCGGGAGAGCGGGACATTTAGCACAGATACGCAGTATTTT. This sequence encodes CASSLRESGTFSTDTQYF.

The V and J genes are TRBV4-3 and TRBJ1-2; no reliable D call. Between the trimmed V and J ends, which lost 1 base and 8 bases, there was a span of 8 bases. This CDR3 has 12 residues. CDR1 is LGHNA and CDR2 is YSLEER in the germline V gene. CDR3 nucleotide sequence: TGCGCCAGCAGCCAAGGGTCCGGGGGCTACACCTTC. The encoded protein is CASSQGSGGYTF.

This chain connects TRBV5-1 to TRBJ2-5; D unclear. Between the trimmed V and J ends, which lost 0 bases and 0 bases, there was a span of 12 bases. Germline assignment: CDR1 SGHRS and CDR2 YFSETQ. The CDR3 is 16 amino acids. CDR3 coding DNA: TGCGCCAGCAGCTTGGCTGGGGTAACAAACCAAGAGACCCAGTACTTC. It specifies CASSLAGVTNQETQYF.

The chain employs TRBV10-1 and TRBJ1-2; a possible D gene is TRBD1 (6 bases). The CDR3 runs 15 residues. The V and J ends lost 6 bases and 0 bases respectively, with 14 bases between them. Germline V gives CDR1 WNHNN, CDR2 SYGVQD (reference sequence). CDR3 protein: CASRHRASPNYGYTF. DNA of the CDR3: TGCGCCAGCAGACACAGGGCCTCCCCTAACTATGGCTACACCTTC.

CDR3 in amino acids: CSVEDGVGSYEQYF. CDR3 bases: TGCAGCGTTGAAGATGGGGTCGGCTCCTACGAGCAGTACTTC. V is TRBV29-1 and J is TRBJ2-7; D is undetermined. Germline-derived CDR1 and CDR2 are SQVTM and ANQGSEA. CDR3 length equals 14 residues. V gave up 0 bases and J gave up 0 bases, with 9 bases separating them.

The J gene is TRBJ1-1, the V gene TRBV7-8; D is uncertain. Trimming took off 5 bases at V and 7 bases at J, with 17 bases between the two ends. Germline V gene data show CDR1 as SGHVS and CDR2 as FQNEAQ. This CDR3 is built from 14 residues. The CDR3: CASSLIVPEIEAFF. The CDR3 region has the DNA TGTGCCAGCAGCCTTATAGTCCCAGAAATTGAAGCTTTCTTT.

This chain joins TRBV27 and TRBJ2-5; TRBD2 matches 7 bases. Trimming took 1 base from V and 5 from J; bases not matched to a gene: 10. There are 16 residues in the CDR3. Germline CDR1 and CDR2: MNHEY and SMNVEV (reference sequence). This CDR3 reads CASSLYASGKKETQYF. CDR3 nucleotides: TGTGCCAGCAGTTTATATGCTAGCGGAAAAAAGGAGACCCAGTACTTC.